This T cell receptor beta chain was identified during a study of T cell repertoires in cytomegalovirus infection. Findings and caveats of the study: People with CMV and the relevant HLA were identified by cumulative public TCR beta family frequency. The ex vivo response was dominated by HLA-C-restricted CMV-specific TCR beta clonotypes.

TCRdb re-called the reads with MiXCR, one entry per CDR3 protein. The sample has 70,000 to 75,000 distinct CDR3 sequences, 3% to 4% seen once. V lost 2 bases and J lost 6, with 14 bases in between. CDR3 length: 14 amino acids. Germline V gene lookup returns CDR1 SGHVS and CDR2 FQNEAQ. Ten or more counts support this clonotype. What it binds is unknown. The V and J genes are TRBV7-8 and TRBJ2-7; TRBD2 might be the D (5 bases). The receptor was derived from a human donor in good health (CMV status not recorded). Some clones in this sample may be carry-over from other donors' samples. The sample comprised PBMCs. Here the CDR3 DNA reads TGTGCCAGCAGCTTAAAAGCCCCGGCGGGCGAGCAGTACTTC. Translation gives CASSLKAPAGEQYF.